The 16 T cell receptor beta chains below come from one sample, sequenced in a study of brain T cells in children with intractable seizures (dated by TCRdb to about 2021). This sample's time point label indicates: resected brain tissue, or blood drawn just prior to surgery. Libraries were prepared through the immunoSEQ multiplex PCR assay. Not all clones reach the TCRdb copy of this immuneACCESS table, which keeps in-frame sequences only. Checked studies attribute under half of the gap to unresolved V genes and leave the rest unexplained. This sample comprises roughly 64,000 clones, roughly 95% of them detected only once. Clones ranked in the top ten supply 0.35% to 0.4% of the sample. The starting material was peripheral blood, obtained at surgery. Receptors were obtained from a boy under two years old with focal cortical dysplasia and intractable seizures.

This chain uses TRBV5-5 with TRBJ1-1, with D perhaps matching TRBD1 (6 bases). The CDR3 is made up of 13 amino acids. Looked up from germline, CDR1 is SGHKS and CDR2 is YYEKEE (reference sequence). V was shortened by 5 bases and J by 3 bases, with 11 bases between the two germline ends. Here the CDR3 DNA reads TGTGCCAGCAGTCCCCGACAGGACACTGAAGCTTTCTTT. Translating it yields CASSPRQDTEAFF.

The gene calls are TRBV11-2 and TRBJ2-3; D gene unclear. The CDR3 length is 17 residues. Trimming cost V 1 base and J 1 base, with 15 bases left between them. CDR1 is SGHAT, CDR2 FQNNGV, per germline. As DNA, the CDR3 is TGTGCCAGCAGCTTAGTAGTCCACGGATGGCGCACAGATACGCAGTATTTT. Translated, it gives CASSLVVHGWRTDTQYF.

This chain connects TRBV4-1 to TRBJ2-2; 15 nucleotides agree with TRBD2. The CDR3 covers 18 residues. The V gene end was trimmed by 0 bases and the J gene end by 2 bases; junction bases not matched to a gene: 1. In germline, CDR1 is MGHRA, CDR2 YSYEKL. CDR3 sequence: CASSQEGLAGGNTGELFF. The CDR3 nucleotides read TGCGCCAGCAGCCAAGAGGGACTAGCGGGGGGCAACACCGGGGAGCTGTTTTTT.

This sequence joins TRBV10-3 and TRBJ2-7; 8 bases line up with TRBD1. This CDR3 contains 16 residues. The junction had 7 bases not matched to a gene; V was cut back by 2 bases and J by 1 base. Per the germline V gene, CDR1 is ENHRY and CDR2 is SYGVKD. The CDR3 sequence is CAISETGQGFSYEQYF. Written as DNA, the CDR3 is TGTGCCATCAGTGAGACCGGACAGGGATTTTCCTACGAGCAGTACTTC.

V gene TRBV19 combines with J gene TRBJ2-3; 7 bases match TRBD2. This CDR3 spans 14 amino acids. V lost 3 bases, J lost 5 bases, and 5 bases stayed unmatched. Per germline, CDR1 LNHDA and CDR2 SQIVND (reference sequence). CDR3 DNA sequence: TGTGCCAGTAGTATGGGGGTAGCGGGAGATACGCAGTATTTT. Translation gives CASSMGVAGDTQYF.

The chain couples TRBV3-1 (or the pseudogene TRBV3-2) to TRBJ1-5, with a weak D call TRBD1 (6 bases). The V end lost 3 bases, the J end lost 2 bases, and 17 bases lay between the germline ends. This CDR3 has 17 amino acids. Germline CDR1 and CDR2: LGHDT and YNNKEL (reference sequence). The CDR3 region is CASSQGTWHRGNQPQHF. The CDR3 nucleotides are TGTGCCAGCAGCCAGGGAACCTGGCACAGGGGCAATCAGCCCCAGCATTTT.

The chain recombines TRBV20-1 with TRBJ1-1, with D perhaps matching TRBD1 (6 bases). The CDR3 loop spans 11 amino acids. The V end lost 4 bases, the J end lost 7 bases, and 10 bases lay between the germline ends. In germline, CDR1 is DFQATT, CDR2 SNEGSKA (reference sequence). The CDR3 loop reads CSAKGELEAFF. CDR3 bases: TGCAGTGCTAAGGGGGAACTTGAAGCTTTCTTT.

This chain connects TRBV15 to TRBJ1-5; a weak D match, TRBD1 (5 bases). The germline gives CDR1 LNHNV, CDR2 YYDKDF (reference sequence). The CDR3 length is 15 residues. Trimming removed 0 bases at V and 11 bases at J, with 17 bases between. The CDR3 loop is CATSRDLQGPATQHF. In DNA form, the CDR3 reads TGTGCCACCAGCAGAGATCTTCAGGGTCCAGCAACCCAGCATTTT.

V gene TRBV6-2 or TRBV6-3 combines with J gene TRBJ1-5; D unresolved. The germline CDR1 and CDR2 sequences are MNHEY and SVGEGT. The V gene lost 4 bases and the J gene lost 1 base, with 11 bases spanning the gap. CDR3 length: 15 residues. The CDR3 region has the DNA TGTGCCAGCAGTTCCGGGATCTCGAGCAATCAGCCCCAGCATTTT. Translating gives CASSSGISSNQPQHF.

This clone was seen only once. The gene calls are TRBV7-3 and TRBJ2-3; 9 bases agree with TRBD1. The length of the CDR3 is 18 residues. Trimming at V came to 1 base and at J to 0 bases, leaving 8 bases not matched to a gene. CDR1 and CDR2 from the germline V gene are SGHTA and FQGTGA. The CDR3 protein is CASSLIGTGRWSTDTQYF. Here the CDR3 DNA reads TGTGCCAGCAGCTTAATAGGGACAGGGCGATGGAGCACAGATACGCAGTATTTT.

The chain recombines TRBV27 with TRBJ2-7, with 9 bases that match TRBD1. Germline V CDR1 and CDR2: MNHEY, SMNVEV (reference sequence). The CDR3 has 14 residues. J gave up 6 bases and V 5 bases, and 8 bases lay outside the gene matches. CDR3 in amino acids: CASSSTGQGREQYF. In nucleotides, the CDR3 is TGTGCCAGCAGTAGCACGGGACAGGGTCGCGAGCAGTACTTC.

The chain couples TRBV6-6 to TRBJ2-4; 8 bases line up with TRBD2. With 5 bases clipped from V and 0 bases from J, the junction kept 9 bases outside the gene matches. CDR1 and CDR2 (germline): MNHNY, SVGAGI (reference sequence). The CDR3 is 17 residues long. The CDR3 DNA reads as TGTGCCAGCAGTCCGAGCGCGGGAGGCCTAGCCAAAAACATTCAGTACTTC. Translating gives CASSPSAGGLAKNIQYF.

The rearrangement links TRBV2 to TRBJ2-3; 13 bases are a match to TRBD2. Trimming removed 7 bases from V and 7 bases from J; junction bases left unmatched: 8. The CDR3 is 15 residues long. Germline CDR1 and CDR2: SNHLY and FYNNEI. In nucleotides, the CDR3 is TGTGCCAGCACCGGAACTAGCGGGGGGGCGAATACGCAGTATTTT. Its protein is CASTGTSGGANTQYF.

The chain recombines TRBV12-5 with TRBJ2-7; 11 bases are a match to TRBD2. J was trimmed by 2 bases and V by 5 bases; bases with no gene match: 5. CDR1 is LGHNT and CDR2 is FRNRAP in the germline V gene. The CDR3 contains 15 residues. Written as DNA, the CDR3 is TGTGCTAGTGGTCTCGGACTAGCGGGCCCCTACGAGCAGTACTTC. This translates into CASGLGLAGPYEQYF. Looking up the rest from reference TRBV12-5 and TRBJ2-7 gives the full variable domain: DARVTQTPRHKVTEMGQEVTMRCQPILGHNTVFWYRQTMMQGLELLAYFRNRAPLDDSGMPKDRFSAEMPDATLATLKIQPSEPRDSAVYFCASGLGLAGPYEQYFGPGTRLTVT.

This clone was seen a single time. This chain links TRBV4-1 with TRBJ2-7; D may be TRBD1 or TRBD2 (6 bases each). CDR3 size: 15 residues. Germline V gives CDR1 MGHRA, CDR2 YSYEKL. The V end was cut by 1 base, the J end by 0 bases, with 10 bases between. The CDR3 protein is CASSQGGDTSYEQYF. The CDR3 nucleotides read TGCGCCAGCAGCCAAGGGGGGGACACCTCCTACGAGCAGTACTTC.

The rearrangement joins TRBV12-5 to TRBJ2-3; 9 bases match TRBD2. The V gene end was trimmed by 6 bases and the J gene end by 3 bases; junction bases not matched to a gene: 7. This CDR3 spans 15 amino acids. Germline lookup yields CDR1 LGHNT and CDR2 FRNRAP. CDR3 DNA sequence: TGTGCTAGTGGCCCGGGCGGGGGGGCGACAGATACGCAGTATTTT. It is translated as CASGPGGGATDTQYF.